Listed here is a single T cell receptor (beta chain). Its antigen is unidentified. The V and J ends lost 1 base and 5 bases respectively, with 9 bases between them. CDR1 and CDR2 (germline): SGHAT, FQNNGV. CDR3 length: 15 residues. The sample originates from a study of CD8 T cells in ankylosing spondylitis. Study-wide points: A motif in TCR beta, a set of roughly eight highly homologous variants, appeared characteristic of ankylosing spondylitis blood. The disease-linked clones had a CD8+ phenotype and low blood frequencies.

Each TCR beta library was made by quantitative 5'-RACE that incorporated molecular barcodes. From the 5' RACE reads, TCRdb called clonotypes with MiXCR, one entry per CDR3 protein. The profile shows around 430,000 distinct CDR3 sequences, roughly 17% of them singletons. The gene calls are TRBV11-2 and TRBJ1-6, with D perhaps TRBD1 (5 bases). The sequenced sample was blood, either unsorted or a sorted T cell fraction (not recorded which). The sequence derives from a male donor with ankylosing spondylitis. This CDR3 is CASSLAGGNNSPLHF. In DNA form, the CDR3 reads TGTGCCAGCAGCTTAGCGGGGGGAAATAATTCACCCCTCCACTTT.